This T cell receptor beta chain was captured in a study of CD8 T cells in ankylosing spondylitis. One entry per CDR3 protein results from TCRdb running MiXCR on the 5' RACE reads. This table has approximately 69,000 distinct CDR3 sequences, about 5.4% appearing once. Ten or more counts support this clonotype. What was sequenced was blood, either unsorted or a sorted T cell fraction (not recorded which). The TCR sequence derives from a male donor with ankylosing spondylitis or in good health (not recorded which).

The CDR3 region has the DNA TGTGCCAGCAGCCTTCTGCCGGTGGTCGGAACAGATACGCAGTATTTT. This codes for CASSLLPVVGTDTQYF. V usage is TRBV7-3 and J usage is TRBJ2-3; D remains ambiguous. This CDR3 contains 16 residues. Germline CDR1 SGHTA, CDR2 FQGTGA. Trimming removed 5 bases from V and 3 bases from J, with 18 bases in between.